These 14 T cell receptor beta chains were all obtained from the same sample, sequenced in a study of shared clonotypes between healthy human individuals. This table comes from immunoSEQ multiplex PCR, and its TCRdb copy is limited to in-frame clones, with some not included. Here the sample spans some 200,000 clones, 90% to 95% being singletons. What was sequenced was naive CD4+ T cells sorted from blood. Subset here: CD45RA+ positively selected. The receptors derive from a woman aged 25 to 39 in good health.

The chain carries TRBV28 and TRBJ1-2; perhaps TRBD1 as D (6 bases). The CDR3 sequence is 14 residues long. Germline CDR1 and CDR2: MDHEN and SYDVKM. Deletions cut 5 bases from V and 3 bases from J, with 13 bases between. The CDR3 DNA reads as TGTGCCAGCAGTCAGGAACAGGGCCACTATGGCTACACCTTC. Its translation: CASSQEQGHYGYTF.

There are a few counts of this clone. V and J are TRBV29-1 and TRBJ2-7; maybe TRBD1 (5 bases). From germline, CDR1 is SQVTM and CDR2 ANQGSEA. The germline V and J ends were trimmed by 6 bases and 6 bases, with 12 bases remaining between them. The CDR3 spans 11 residues. Written as DNA, the CDR3 is TGCAGCGTGTTGGGGCCGGCCGAGCAGTACTTC. It specifies CSVLGPAEQYF.

This clone came up a few times. The CDR3 reads CAIGPGHEQYF. The CDR3 DNA sequence: TGTGCCATAGGACCGGGCCACGAGCAGTACTTC. This chain joins TRBV10-3 and TRBJ2-7, with D hard to call. The CDR3 consists of 11 residues. The V and J ends lost 9 bases and 5 bases respectively, with 11 bases between them. Germline-derived CDR1 and CDR2 are ENHRY and SYGVKD.

This clone was detected once. The genes are TRBV9 and TRBJ2-3; a possible D gene is TRBD2 (6 bases). This CDR3 has 15 amino acids. V was clipped by 4 bases and J by 1 base, with 13 bases between them. Germline V CDR1 and CDR2: SGDLS, YYNGEE. In DNA, the CDR3 is TGTGCCAGCAGCAAACGGACTACCCGCACAGATACGCAGTATTTT. As protein: CASSKRTTRTDTQYF.

This chain connects TRBV5-1 to TRBJ1-1; 8 positions agree with TRBD1. Per germline, CDR1 SGHRS and CDR2 YFSETQ. The CDR3 loop spans 15 amino acids. The V and J ends lost 3 bases and 3 bases, in that order; junction bases with no gene match: 7. The chain's CDR3 is CASSSPTGVYTEAFF. The CDR3 DNA reads TGCGCCAGCAGCTCTCCGACAGGGGTGTACACTGAAGCTTTCTTT.

V gene TRBV30 combines with J gene TRBJ2-6; D is unresolved. This CDR3 comprises 15 residues. From germline, CDR1 is GTSNPN and CDR2 SVGIG (reference sequence). V was trimmed by 0 bases and J by 2 bases, leaving 8 bases between them. This CDR3 is CAWSVSRTGANVLTF. In nucleotides, the CDR3 is TGTGCCTGGAGTGTGTCCCGGACTGGGGCCAACGTCCTGACTTTC.

V gene TRBV30 combines with J gene TRBJ2-7; TRBD1 matches 7 bases. The CDR3 runs 15 residues. The germline gives CDR1 GTSNPN, CDR2 SVGIG (reference sequence). V trimming: 4 bases; J trimming: 4 bases; junction bases outside the gene matches: 13. The DNA for the CDR3 is TGTGCCTGGATTAACCCGACAGGGAACATGTACGAGCAGTACTTC. Protein: CAWINPTGNMYEQYF.

The sample holds one count of this clone. The chain employs TRBV5-4 and TRBJ2-5, with 8 bases fitting TRBD2. V shed 0 bases and J 5 bases; nucleotides not matched to a gene: 6. Germline V gene lookup returns CDR1 SGHNT and CDR2 YYREEE (reference sequence). This CDR3 region has 15 residues. The CDR3 region has the DNA TGTGCCAGCAGCTTGGCGGGAGGGACCTCGGAGACCCAGTACTTC. Amino acid sequence: CASSLAGGTSETQYF.

The rearrangement joins TRBV6-1 to TRBJ2-5, with 9 bases identical to TRBD1. V was pared by 2 bases and J by 2 bases, with 6 bases of the junction left unmatched. Germline loops: CDR1 MNHNS, CDR2 SASEGT. The CDR3 contains 16 residues. This CDR3 reads CASSETRGTGQETQYF. CDR3 nucleotide sequence: TGTGCCAGCAGTGAAACAAGGGGGACAGGGCAAGAGACCCAGTACTTC.

V is TRBV28 and J is TRBJ2-5, with 8 bases matching TRBD2. The tail of the sequence fits TRBJ2-7 better, so the J call may be wrong. Germline CDR1 reads MDHEN; CDR2 reads SYDVKM. CDR3 size: 14 residues. The CDR3: CAIEGSGSSYEQYF. Here the CDR3 DNA reads TGTGCCATCGAGGGAAGCGGGAGCTCCTACGAGCAGTACTTC.

The chain combines TRBV14 with TRBJ1-3; D not resolved. Germline V gene data show CDR1 as SGHDN and CDR2 as FVKESK. V shed 0 bases and J shed 3 bases, with 6 bases lying between them. The CDR3 covers 14 residues. CDR3 region: CASSQDWGGNTIYF. Written as DNA, the CDR3 is TGTGCCAGCAGCCAAGATTGGGGTGGAAACACCATATATTTT.

This sequence joins TRBV19 and TRBJ2-2; the match to TRBD2 covers 9 bases. The CDR3 sequence is 14 residues long. CDR1 is LNHDA, CDR2 SQIVND, per germline (reference sequence). With V trimmed by 6 bases and J by 6 bases, 5 bases remained unmatched. CDR3 protein: CASRDSGSAGELFF. CDR3 coding DNA: TGTGCCAGTAGAGATAGCGGGAGCGCCGGGGAGCTGTTTTTT.

This chain links TRBV4-1 with TRBJ2-1; TRBD2 agrees at 9 bases. V was pared by 1 base and J by 10 bases, with 11 bases of the junction left unmatched. Germline V gene data show CDR1 as MGHRA and CDR2 as YSYEKL. This CDR3 comprises 16 residues. The CDR3 loop reads CASSQAMGLANVEQFF. For the CDR3, the DNA is TGCGCCAGCAGCCAAGCCATGGGACTAGCAAATGTAGAGCAGTTCTTC.

DNA for the CDR3: TGTGCCAGCAGTTTATTAGGCCGGGACAGGGGGATTCCCGGGGAGCTGTTTTTT. This translates into CASSLLGRDRGIPGELFF. This chain uses TRBV28 with TRBJ2-2, with TRBD1 matching over 11 bases. CDR1 is MDHEN, CDR2 SYDVKM, per germline. Trimming at V came to 1 base and at J to 6 bases, leaving 10 bases not matched to a gene. The CDR3 contains 18 residues. Full variable domain (outside the CDR3, taken from reference TRBV28 and TRBJ2-2): DVKVTQSSRYLVKRTGEKVFLECVQDMDHENMFWYRQDPGLGLRLIYFSYDVKMKEKGDIPEGYSVSREKKERFSLILESASTNQTSMYLCASSLLGRDRGIPGELFFGEGSRLTVL.